A selection of T cell receptor beta chains follows, all from one sample in a study of T cells in Graves' hyperthyroidism and ophthalmopathy. TCRdb passed the multiplex PCR reads through MiXCR, listing each CDR3 protein once. Found here are 250,000 or so distinct CDR3 sequences, roughly 15% of them singletons; the top ten hold 30% to 35%. The specimen sequenced was blood. Every receptor here comes from a woman in her forties or fifties with Graves' hyperthyroidism that later progressed to Graves' ophthalmopathy. Each CDR3 is given with its conserved first and last residue. The D gene is left open where the match is weak. A row's size may be missing; if present it is once, few, many or a size class.

d_call,clone_size,v_call,j_call,cdr3_aa,cdr3_nt
TRBD1,many,TRBV5-4,TRBJ2-3,CASRPRTGGDTQYF,TGTGCCAGCAGGCCGCGGACAGGGGGGGATACGCAGTATTTT
-,few,TRBV4-2,TRBJ2-1,CASSQGSDEQFF,TGTGCCAGCAGCCAAGGGTCCGATGAGCAGTTCTTC
-,many,TRBV11-2,TRBJ2-2,CASSFKAANTGELFF,TGTGCCAGCAGTTTCAAGGCAGCGAACACCGGGGAGCTGTTTTTT
TRBD2,-,TRBV3-1,TRBJ2-3,CASSQGSGSTTDTQYF,TGTGCCAGCAGCCAGGGTAGCGGGAGTACCACAGATACGCAGTATTTT
-,-,TRBV28,TRBJ1-1,CASKQGSKGAFF,TGTGCCAGCAAACAGGGTTCGAAAGGGGCTTTCTTT
TRBD2,many,TRBV20-1,TRBJ2-6,CSAPLAGALSGANVLTF,TGCAGTGCTCCCCTAGCGGGAGCCCTCTCTGGGGCCAACGTCCTGACTTTC
TRBD2,-,TRBV19,TRBJ2-2,CASSATLLAGGGTGELFF,TGTGCCAGTAGTGCAACGCTCCTAGCGGGAGGGGGAACCGGGGAGCTGTTTTTT
-,many,TRBV12-3/TRBV12-4,TRBJ1-1,CASSFWGNEAFF,TGTGCCAGCAGTTTCTGGGGGAATGAAGCTTTCTTT
TRBD2,many,TRBV6-2/TRBV6-3,TRBJ2-4,CASSYSIGGGAKNIQYF,TGTGCCAGCAGTTACTCGATCGGGGGGGGAGCCAAAAACATTCAGTACTTC
-,many,TRBV19,TRBJ2-5,CASSPASFSGEETQYF,TGTGCCAGTAGTCCTGCCAGCTTTAGCGGAGAAGAGACCCAGTACTTC
TRBD1,-,TRBV28,TRBJ1-5,CASSLRAQRRDSIYSNQPQHF,TGTGCCAGCAGTTTACGGGCCCAACGGCGGGACAGTATCTATAGCAATCAGCCCCAGCATTTT
-,many,TRBV7-2,TRBJ2-2,CASSFAGAAGELFF,TGTGCCAGCAGCTTTGCGGGGGCGGCCGGGGAGCTGTTTTTT
-,-,TRBV6-5,TRBJ2-5,CASSYIDGSVEETQYF,TGTGCCAGCAGTTACATCGACGGATCTGTGGAAGAGACCCAGTACTTC
-,many,TRBV7-9,TRBJ1-1,CASSPVGTEAFF,TGTGCCAGCAGCCCCGTGGGCACTGAAGCTTTCTTT
-,many,TRBV10-3,TRBJ1-5,CASRPNGNQPQHF,TGTGCCAGCCGACCCAATGGCAATCAGCCCCAGCATTTT
-,few,TRBV7-9,TRBJ1-2,CASSPQGRAIGYTF,TGTGCCAGCAGCCCGCAGGGACGGGCTATTGGCTACACCTTC
-,few,TRBV6-1,TRBJ1-6,CASSVNRSSYNSPLHF,TGTGCCAGCAGTGTAAACAGGAGCTCCTATAATTCACCCCTCCACTTT
TRBD1,-,TRBV7-9,TRBJ2-3,CASRLTGARTDTQYF,TGTGCCAGCAGACTGACAGGGGCTCGCACAGATACGCAGTATTTT
TRBD2,many,TRBV10-3,TRBJ2-5,CAISVNGRAEYF,TGTGCCATCAGTGTAAACGGGAGGGCAGAGTACTTC
-,-,TRBV11-2,TRBJ2-5,CASSPDSGETQYF,TGTGCCAGCAGCCCCGACAGTGGGGAGACCCAGTACTTC
-,-,TRBV5-4,TRBJ2-3,CASSPSGLNTDTQYF,TGTGCCAGCAGCCCTTCGGGACTTAACACAGATACGCAGTATTTT
-,few,TRBV6-5,TRBJ1-4,CASSYSLGAGEKLFF,TGTGCCAGCAGTTACTCTCTGGGGGCGGGTGAAAAACTGTTTTTT
TRBD2,few,TRBV9,TRBJ2-2,CASRPTSGGNTGELFF,TGTGCCAGCAGGCCTACTAGCGGGGGGAACACCGGGGAGCTGTTTTTT
-,many,TRBV5-1,TRBJ2-7,CASSSEARDWDEQYF,TGCGCCAGCAGTTCAGAGGCCAGGGATTGGGACGAGCAGTACTTC
-,many,TRBV20-1,TRBJ1-6,CSAPRDHGWASYNSPLHF,TGCAGTGCTCCCCGGGACCACGGCTGGGCATCCTATAATTCACCCCTCCACTTT
-,many,TRBV20-1,TRBJ2-5,CSAARVYQETQYF,TGCAGTGCTGCGCGGGTTTACCAAGAGACCCAGTACTTC
-,many,TRBV6-5,TRBJ1-2,CASSYSKSFGYTF,TGTGCCAGCAGTTACTCGAAAAGTTTCGGCTACACCTTC
-,many,TRBV2,TRBJ1-1,CASLGTANTEAFF,TGTGCCAGCTTGGGGACGGCGAACACTGAAGCTTTCTTT
-,-,TRBV4-2,TRBJ2-1,CASSRAGQRNEQFF,TGTGCCAGCAGCCGGGCGGGACAGCGCAATGAGCAGTTCTTC
-,many,TRBV20-1,TRBJ1-1,CSSYLNTEAFF,TGCAGTTCTTACCTTAACACTGAAGCTTTCTTT
-,-,TRBV27,TRBJ2-3,CASSVTGGLADTQYF,TGTGCCAGCAGTGTAACAGGGGGACTAGCAGATACGCAGTATTTT
-,-,TRBV6-4,TRBJ2-2,CASSERGAGELFF,TGTGCCAGCAGTGAAAGGGGTGCCGGGGAGCTGTTTTTT
TRBD1,-,TRBV7-9,TRBJ2-1,CASSLEGTGPFF,TGTGCCAGCAGCTTAGAAGGGACAGGTCCGTTCTTC
-,many,TRBV28,TRBJ1-4,CASRSHGAGEKLFF,TGTGCCAGCAGGTCCCACGGGGCGGGGGAAAAACTGTTTTTT